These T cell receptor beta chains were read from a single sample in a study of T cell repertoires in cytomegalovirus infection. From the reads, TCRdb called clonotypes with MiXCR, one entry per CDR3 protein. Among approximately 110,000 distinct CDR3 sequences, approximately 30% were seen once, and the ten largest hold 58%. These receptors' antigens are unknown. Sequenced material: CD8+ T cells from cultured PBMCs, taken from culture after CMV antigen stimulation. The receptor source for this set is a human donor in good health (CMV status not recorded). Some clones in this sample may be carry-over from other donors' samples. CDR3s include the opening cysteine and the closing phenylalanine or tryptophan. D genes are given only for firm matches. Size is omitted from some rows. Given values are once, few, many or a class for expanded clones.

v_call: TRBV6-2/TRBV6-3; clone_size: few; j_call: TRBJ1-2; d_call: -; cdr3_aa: CASNGRGFYTF; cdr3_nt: TGTGCCAGCAACGGACGGGGATTCTACACCTTC
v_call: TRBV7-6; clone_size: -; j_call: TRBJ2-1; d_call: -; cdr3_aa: CASSPHQGGTSYNEQFF; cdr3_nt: TGTGCCAGCAGCCCACACCAGGGGGGGACTTCCTACAATGAGCAGTTCTTC
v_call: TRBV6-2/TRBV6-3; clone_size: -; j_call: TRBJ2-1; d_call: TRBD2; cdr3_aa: CASSYLSSGEYNEQFF; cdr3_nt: TGTGCCAGCAGTTACCTGTCTAGCGGGGAATACAATGAGCAGTTCTTC
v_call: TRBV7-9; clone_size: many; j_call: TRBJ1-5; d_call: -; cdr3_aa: CASSLDYTNQPQHF; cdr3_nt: TGTGCCAGCAGCTTAGACTACACAAACCAGCCCCAGCATTTT
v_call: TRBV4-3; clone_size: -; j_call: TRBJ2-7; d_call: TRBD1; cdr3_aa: CASSQDLGLRDRSYEQYF; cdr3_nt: TGCGCCAGCAGCCAAGATCTAGGGCTCCGGGACAGGTCCTACGAGCAGTACTTC
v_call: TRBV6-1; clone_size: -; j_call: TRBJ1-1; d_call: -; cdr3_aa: CASDPGQIEAFF; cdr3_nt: TGTGCCAGCGATCCCGGACAGATTGAAGCTTTCTTT
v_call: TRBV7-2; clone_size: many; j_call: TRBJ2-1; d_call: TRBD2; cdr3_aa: CASSRSGTRGYNEQFF; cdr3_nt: TGTGCCAGCAGCCGATCCGGGACTAGGGGGTACAATGAGCAGTTCTTC
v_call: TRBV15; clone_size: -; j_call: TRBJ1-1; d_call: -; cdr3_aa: CATSRGDTEAFF; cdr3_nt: TGTGCCACCAGCAGGGGGGACACTGAAGCTTTCTTT
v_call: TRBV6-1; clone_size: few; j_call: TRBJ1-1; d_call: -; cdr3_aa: CASSPSLIPGARTEAFF; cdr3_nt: TGTGCCAGCAGTCCATCCCTAATCCCAGGGGCAAGGACTGAAGCTTTCTTT
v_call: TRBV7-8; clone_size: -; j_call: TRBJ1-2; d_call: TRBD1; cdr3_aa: CASSSQGAGGYTF; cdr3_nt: TGTGCCAGCAGCTCCCAGGGGGCGGGTGGCTACACCTTC
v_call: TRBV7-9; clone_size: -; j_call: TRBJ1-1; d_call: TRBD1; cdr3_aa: CASSPSWDRGTEAFF; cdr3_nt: TGTGCCAGCAGCCCCTCATGGGACAGGGGGACTGAAGCTTTCTTT
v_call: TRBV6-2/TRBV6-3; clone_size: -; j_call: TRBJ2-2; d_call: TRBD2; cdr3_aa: CASSWLAGKNTGELFF; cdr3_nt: TGTGCCAGCAGTTGGCTAGCGGGGAAGAACACCGGGGAGCTGTTTTTT
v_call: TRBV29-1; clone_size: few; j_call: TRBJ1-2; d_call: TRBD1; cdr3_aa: CSVVVTGGHGYTF; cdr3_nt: TGCAGCGTTGTAGTGACAGGGGGCCATGGCTACACCTTC
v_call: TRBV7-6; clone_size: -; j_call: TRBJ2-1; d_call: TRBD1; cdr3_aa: CASSLQGAIYNEQFF; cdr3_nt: TGTGCCAGCAGCCTACAGGGGGCCATATACAATGAGCAGTTCTTC
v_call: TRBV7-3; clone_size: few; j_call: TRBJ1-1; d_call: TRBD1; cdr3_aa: CASSRQGLNGEAFF; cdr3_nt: TGTGCCAGCAGCCGACAGGGGCTGAACGGTGAAGCTTTCTTT
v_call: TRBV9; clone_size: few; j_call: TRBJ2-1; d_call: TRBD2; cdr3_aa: CASSVANGGLGDEQFF; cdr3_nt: TGTGCCAGCAGCGTAGCTAATGGGGGACTAGGGGATGAGCAGTTCTTC
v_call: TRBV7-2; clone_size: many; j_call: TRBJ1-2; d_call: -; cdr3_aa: CASSDRDPIYGYTF; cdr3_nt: TGTGCCAGCAGCGACCGGGATCCAATCTATGGCTACACCTTC
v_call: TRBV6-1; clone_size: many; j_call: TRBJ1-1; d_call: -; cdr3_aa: CASSYRGPVLAEAFF; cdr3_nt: TGTGCCAGCAGTTATAGGGGCCCGGTGCTAGCTGAAGCTTTCTTT
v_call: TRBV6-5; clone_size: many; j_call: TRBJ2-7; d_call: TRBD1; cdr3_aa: CASSYSADRRYEQYF; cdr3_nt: TGTGCCAGCAGTTACTCTGCGGACAGGCGATACGAGCAGTACTTC
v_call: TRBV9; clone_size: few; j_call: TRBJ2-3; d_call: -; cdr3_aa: CASSVEGQSTDTQYF; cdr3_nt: TGTGCCAGCAGCGTAGAGGGGCAAAGCACAGATACGCAGTATTTT
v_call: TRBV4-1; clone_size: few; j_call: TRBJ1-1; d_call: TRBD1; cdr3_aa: CASSQSQGANTEAFF; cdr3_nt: TGCGCCAGCAGCCAATCACAGGGGGCGAACACTGAAGCTTTCTTT
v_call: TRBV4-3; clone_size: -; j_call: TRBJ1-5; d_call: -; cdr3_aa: CASSQDTGIGQPQHF; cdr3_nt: TGCGCCAGCAGCCAAGATACGGGGATAGGGCAGCCCCAGCATTTT
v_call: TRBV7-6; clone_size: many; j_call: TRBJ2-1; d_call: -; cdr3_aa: CASSTDLSSYNEQFF; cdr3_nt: TGTGCCAGCAGCACCGACCTGAGCTCCTACAATGAGCAGTTCTTC
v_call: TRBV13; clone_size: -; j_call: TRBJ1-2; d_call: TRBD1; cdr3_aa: CASERGHGYGYTF; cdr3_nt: TGTGCCAGCGAGAGGGGGCATGGCTATGGCTACACCTTC
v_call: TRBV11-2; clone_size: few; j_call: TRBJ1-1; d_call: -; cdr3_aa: CASSMPRGANTEAFF; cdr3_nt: TGTGCCAGCAGCATGCCCAGGGGAGCGAACACTGAAGCTTTCTTT
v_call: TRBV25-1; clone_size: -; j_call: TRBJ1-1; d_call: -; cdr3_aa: CASRRMNTEAFF; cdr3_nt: TGTGCCAGCAGGAGAATGAACACTGAAGCTTTCTTT
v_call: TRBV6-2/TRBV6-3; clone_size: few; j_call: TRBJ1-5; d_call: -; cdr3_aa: CASSYPRIQPQHF; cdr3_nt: TGTGCCAGCAGTTACCCACGGATTCAGCCCCAGCATTTT
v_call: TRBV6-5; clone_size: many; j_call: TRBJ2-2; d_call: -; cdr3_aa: CASSARTFEELFF; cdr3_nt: TGTGCCAGCAGTGCGCGGACCTTCGAGGAGCTGTTTTTT
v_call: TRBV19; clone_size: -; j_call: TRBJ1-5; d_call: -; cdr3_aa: CASSSRETLNSNQPQHF; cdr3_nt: TGTGCCAGTAGTTCGCGGGAAACGTTAAATAGCAATCAGCCCCAGCATTTT
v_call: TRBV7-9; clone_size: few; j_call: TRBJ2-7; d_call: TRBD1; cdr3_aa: CASSARDRAPAAYEQYF; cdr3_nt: TGTGCCAGCAGCGCACGGGACAGGGCCCCAGCCGCCTACGAGCAGTACTTC
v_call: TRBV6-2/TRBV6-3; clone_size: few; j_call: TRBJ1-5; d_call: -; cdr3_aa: CASGAVQPQHF; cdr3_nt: TGTGCCTCCGGGGCAGTGCAGCCCCAGCATTTT
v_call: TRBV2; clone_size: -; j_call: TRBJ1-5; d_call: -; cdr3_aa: CASSGTDYSNQPQHF; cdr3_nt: TGTGCCAGCAGTGGGACAGATTATAGCAATCAGCCCCAGCATTTT
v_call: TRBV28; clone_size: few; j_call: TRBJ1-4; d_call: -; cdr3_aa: CASKKLVLGELFF; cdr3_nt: TGTGCCAGCAAGAAATTAGTCCTCGGGGAACTGTTTTTT
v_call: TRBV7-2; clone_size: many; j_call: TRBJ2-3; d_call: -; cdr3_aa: CASSLAIWAASTDTQYF; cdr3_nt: TGTGCCAGCAGCTTAGCGATTTGGGCAGCCAGCACAGATACGCAGTATTTT
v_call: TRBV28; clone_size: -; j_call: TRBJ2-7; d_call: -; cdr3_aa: CASSPLIGGTIYEQYF; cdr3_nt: TGTGCCAGCAGCCCTTTGATTGGGGGGACGATCTACGAGCAGTACTTC
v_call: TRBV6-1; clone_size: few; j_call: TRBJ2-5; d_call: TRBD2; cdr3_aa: CASIEGGGETQYF; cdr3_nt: TGTGCCAGCATCGAAGGCGGGGGAGAGACCCAGTACTTC
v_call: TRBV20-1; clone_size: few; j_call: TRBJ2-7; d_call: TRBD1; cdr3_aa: CSARVSQGVHEQYF; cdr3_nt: TGCAGTGCTAGAGTGTCACAGGGGGTCCACGAGCAGTACTTC
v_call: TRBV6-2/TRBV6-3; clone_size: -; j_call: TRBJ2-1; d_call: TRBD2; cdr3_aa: CASSLASGGNEQFF; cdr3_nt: TGTGCCAGCAGTTTGGCTAGCGGGGGGAATGAGCAGTTCTTC
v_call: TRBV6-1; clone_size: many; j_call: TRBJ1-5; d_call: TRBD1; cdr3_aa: CASSDRMENQPQHF; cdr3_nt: TGTGCCAGCTCGGACAGGATGGAGAATCAGCCCCAGCATTTT
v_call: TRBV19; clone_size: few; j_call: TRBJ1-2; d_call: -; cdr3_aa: CASSIPSSGTGGVDYTF; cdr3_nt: TGTGCCAGTAGTATACCCTCCTCCGGGACCGGCGGGGTAGACTACACCTTC
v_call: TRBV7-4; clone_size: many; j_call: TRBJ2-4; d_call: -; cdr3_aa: CASSLGANLRKNIQYF; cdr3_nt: TGTGCCAGCAGCTTAGGGGCAAACCTCCGGAAAAACATTCAGTACTTC
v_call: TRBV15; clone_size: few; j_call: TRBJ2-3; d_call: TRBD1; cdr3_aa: CATSRDRASTDTQYF; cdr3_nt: TGTGCCACCAGCAGGGACAGGGCTAGCACAGATACGCAGTATTTT
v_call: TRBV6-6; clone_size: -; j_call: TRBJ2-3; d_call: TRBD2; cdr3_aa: CASSYPRLAGGADTQYF; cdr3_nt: TGTGCCAGCAGTTACCCCCGTCTAGCGGGGGGGGCAGATACGCAGTATTTT
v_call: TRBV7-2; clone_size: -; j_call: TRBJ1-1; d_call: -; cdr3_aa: CASSFSDHGSAEAFF; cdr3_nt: TGTGCCAGCAGCTTTAGTGACCACGGCAGCGCTGAAGCTTTCTTT
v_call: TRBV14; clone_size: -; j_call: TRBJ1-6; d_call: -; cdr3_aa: CASSQEFGSRSPLHF; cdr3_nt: TGTGCCAGCAGCCAAGAATTCGGTTCACGATCACCCCTCCACTTT
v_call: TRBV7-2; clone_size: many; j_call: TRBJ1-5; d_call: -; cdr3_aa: CASSFSVLSNQPQHF; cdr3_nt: TGTGCCAGCAGCTTCAGCGTTCTTAGCAATCAGCCCCAGCATTTT
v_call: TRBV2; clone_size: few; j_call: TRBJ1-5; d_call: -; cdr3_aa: CASSSTGGFQPQHF; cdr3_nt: TGTGCCAGCAGTTCAACTGGGGGTTTTCAGCCCCAGCATTTT
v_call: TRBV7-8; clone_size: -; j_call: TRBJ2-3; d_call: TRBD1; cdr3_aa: CASSSVGQGAADTQYF; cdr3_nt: TGTGCCAGCAGCTCAGTGGGACAGGGGGCTGCAGATACGCAGTATTTT
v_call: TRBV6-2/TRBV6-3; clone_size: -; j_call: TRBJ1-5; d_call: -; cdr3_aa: CASSNAWQPQHF; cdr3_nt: TGTGCCAGCAGCAACGCATGGCAGCCCCAGCATTTT
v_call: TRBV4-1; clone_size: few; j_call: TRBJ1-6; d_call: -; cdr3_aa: CASSLLGLNSPLHF; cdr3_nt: TGCGCCAGCAGCCTCCTGGGGTTAAATTCACCCCTCCACTTT
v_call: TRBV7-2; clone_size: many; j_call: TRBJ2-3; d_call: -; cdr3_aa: CASSLALGYPTDTQYF; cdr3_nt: TGTGCCAGCAGCTTAGCGCTTGGCTACCCCACAGATACGCAGTATTTT
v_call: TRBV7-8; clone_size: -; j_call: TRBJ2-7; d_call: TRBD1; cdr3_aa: CASSFKGTGVRHEQYF; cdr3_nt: TGTGCCAGCAGCTTTAAGGGGACAGGGGTTAGACACGAGCAGTACTTC
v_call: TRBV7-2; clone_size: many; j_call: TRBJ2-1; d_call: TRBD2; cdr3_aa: CASSLRGGYNEQFF; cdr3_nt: TGTGCCAGCAGCTTGCGGGGGGGTTACAATGAGCAGTTCTTC
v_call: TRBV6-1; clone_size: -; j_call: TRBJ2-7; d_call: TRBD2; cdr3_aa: CASSERGTSGGMKQYF; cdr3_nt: TGTGCCAGCAGTGAAAGAGGGACTAGCGGGGGAATGAAGCAGTACTTC
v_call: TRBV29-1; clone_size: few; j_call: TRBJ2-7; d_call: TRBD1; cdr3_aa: CSVEERDSPYEQYF; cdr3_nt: TGCAGCGTTGAAGAAAGGGACAGCCCCTACGAGCAGTACTTC
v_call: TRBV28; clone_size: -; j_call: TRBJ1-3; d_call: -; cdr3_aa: CASSPGNTIYF; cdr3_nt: TGTGCCAGCAGTCCTGGAAACACCATATATTTT
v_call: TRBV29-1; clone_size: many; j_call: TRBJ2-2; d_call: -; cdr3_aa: CSVQGLPGELFF; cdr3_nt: TGCAGCGTACAGGGTTTACCCGGGGAGCTGTTTTTT
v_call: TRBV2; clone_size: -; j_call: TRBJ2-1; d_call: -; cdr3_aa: CASSESAGLKYNEQFF; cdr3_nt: TGTGCCAGCAGTGAATCTGCGGGGCTCAAGTACAATGAGCAGTTCTTC